The sequence of this T cell receptor beta chain was determined in a study of graft-versus-host responses after intestinal transplantation. Overall study results and limits: Allografts from individuals with graft-donor T cell macrochimerism displayed high graft-versus-host to host-versus-graft clonal ratios. The authors found GvH clones in recipient marrow, some appearing first in ileum or blood.

Sequencing used immunoSEQ multiplex PCR; TCRdb keeps in-frame clones, though not all of them. Seen here are over 100,000 clones, 87% observed once, and the top ten hold about 0.9%. Turning to this clone: Its antigen is still unknown.

This CDR3 comprises 15 residues. V was pared by 2 bases and J by 7 bases, with 4 bases of the junction left unmatched. The material was unstimulated CD4+ T cells sorted from spleen or lymph node cells, obtained before intestinal transplant. The sequence came from a human donor who received an intestinal transplant. The genes are TRBV6-7 and TRBJ2-2; TRBD1 agrees at 10 bases. TRBV6-7 is an ORF for which the function is uncertain. For the CDR3, the DNA is TGTGCCAGCAGTTACAGGGGGACAGGGGACGGGGAGCTGTTTTTT. The encoded protein is CASSYRGTGDGELFF.